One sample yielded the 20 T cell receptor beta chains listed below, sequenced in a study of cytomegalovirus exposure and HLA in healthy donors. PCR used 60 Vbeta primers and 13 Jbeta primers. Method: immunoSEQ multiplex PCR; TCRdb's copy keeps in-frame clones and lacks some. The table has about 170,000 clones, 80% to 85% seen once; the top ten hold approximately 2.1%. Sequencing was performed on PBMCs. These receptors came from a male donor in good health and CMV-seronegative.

CDR3 sequence: CASSLGGGTGYTF. CDR3 nucleotides: TGTGCCAGCAGCCTAGGGGGGGGAACGGGCTACACCTTC. The chain uses TRBV7-8 and TRBJ1-2, with D perhaps matching TRBD1 (6 bases). The CDR3 has 13 residues. The V gene lost 5 bases and the J gene lost 8 bases, with 15 bases spanning the gap. Looked up from germline, CDR1 is SGHVS and CDR2 is FQNEAQ.

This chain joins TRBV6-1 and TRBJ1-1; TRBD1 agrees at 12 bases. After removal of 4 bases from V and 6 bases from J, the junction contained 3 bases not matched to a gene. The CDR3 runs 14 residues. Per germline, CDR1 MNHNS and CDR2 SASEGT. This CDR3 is CASSGDRGLAEAFF. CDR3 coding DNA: TGTGCCAGCAGTGGGGACAGGGGGCTCGCTGAAGCTTTCTTT.

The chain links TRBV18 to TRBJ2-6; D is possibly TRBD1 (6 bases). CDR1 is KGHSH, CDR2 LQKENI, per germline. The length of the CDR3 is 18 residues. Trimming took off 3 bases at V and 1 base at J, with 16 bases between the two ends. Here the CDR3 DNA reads TGTGCCAGCTCACCGTTTGAGGGGGTAATATCTGGGGCCAACGTCCTGACTTTC. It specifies CASSPFEGVISGANVLTF.

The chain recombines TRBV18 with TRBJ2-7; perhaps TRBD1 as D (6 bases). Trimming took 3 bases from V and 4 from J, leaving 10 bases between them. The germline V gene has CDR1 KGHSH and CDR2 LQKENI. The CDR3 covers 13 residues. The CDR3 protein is CASSPGTSYEQYF. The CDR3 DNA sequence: TGTGCCAGCTCACCGGGGACATCTTACGAGCAGTACTTC.

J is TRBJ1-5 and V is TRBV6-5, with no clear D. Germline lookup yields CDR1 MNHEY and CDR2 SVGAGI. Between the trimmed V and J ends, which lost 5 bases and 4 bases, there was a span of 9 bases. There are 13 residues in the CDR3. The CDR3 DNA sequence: TGTGCCAGCAGTCCTCCTTATAATCAGCCCCAGCATTTT. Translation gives CASSPPYNQPQHF.

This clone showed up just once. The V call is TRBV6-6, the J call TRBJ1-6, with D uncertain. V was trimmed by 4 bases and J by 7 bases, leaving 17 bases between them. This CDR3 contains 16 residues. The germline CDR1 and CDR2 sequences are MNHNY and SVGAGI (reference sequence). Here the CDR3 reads CASSSKQGSGNSPLHF. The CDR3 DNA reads TGTGCCAGCAGTTCCAAGCAAGGTTCAGGCAATTCACCCCTCCACTTT.

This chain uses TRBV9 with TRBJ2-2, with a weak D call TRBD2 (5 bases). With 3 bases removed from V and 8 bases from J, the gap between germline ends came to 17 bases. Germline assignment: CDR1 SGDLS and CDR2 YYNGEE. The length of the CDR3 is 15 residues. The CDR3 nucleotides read TGTGCCAGCAGCGATCGGACCCAGGCGGGTGGGGAGCTGTTTTTT. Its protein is CASSDRTQAGGELFF.

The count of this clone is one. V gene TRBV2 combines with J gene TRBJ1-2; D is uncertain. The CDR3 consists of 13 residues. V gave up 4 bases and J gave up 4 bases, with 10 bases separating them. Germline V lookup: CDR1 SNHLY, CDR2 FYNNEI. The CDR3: CASSGELLYGYTF. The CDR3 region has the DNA TGTGCCAGCAGTGGAGAACTACTCTATGGCTACACCTTC.

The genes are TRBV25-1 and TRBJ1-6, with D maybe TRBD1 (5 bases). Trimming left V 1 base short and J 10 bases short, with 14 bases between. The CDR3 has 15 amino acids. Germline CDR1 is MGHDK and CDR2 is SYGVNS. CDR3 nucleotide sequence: TGTGCCAGCAGTGAATTTCGGGGGGACCTCTCACCCCTCCACTTT. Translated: CASSEFRGDLSPLHF.

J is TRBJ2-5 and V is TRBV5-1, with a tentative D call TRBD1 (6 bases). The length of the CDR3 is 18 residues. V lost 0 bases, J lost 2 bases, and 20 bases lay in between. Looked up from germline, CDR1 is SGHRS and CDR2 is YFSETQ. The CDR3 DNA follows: TGCGCCAGCAGCTTGGCCATTGAGGGCAGGGGCGAACAAGAGACCCAGTACTTC. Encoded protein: CASSLAIEGRGEQETQYF.

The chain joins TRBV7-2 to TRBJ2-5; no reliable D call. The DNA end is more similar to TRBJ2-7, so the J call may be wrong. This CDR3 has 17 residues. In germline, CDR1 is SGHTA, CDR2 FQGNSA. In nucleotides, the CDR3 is TGTGCCAGCAGCTTAGCGCCAGCAGGTATACCCGACTACGAGCAGTACTTC. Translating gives CASSLAPAGIPDYEQYF.

The CDR3 spells CASSLDWGDTEAFF. DNA of the CDR3: TGTGCCAGCAGCTTAGATTGGGGGGACACTGAAGCTTTCTTT. The J gene is TRBJ1-1, the V gene TRBV7-9; tentatively, D is TRBD1 (5 bases). With 1 base removed from V and 3 bases from J, the gap between germline ends came to 9 bases. Germline V CDR1 and CDR2: SEHNR, FQNEAQ (reference sequence). The CDR3 sequence is 14 residues long.

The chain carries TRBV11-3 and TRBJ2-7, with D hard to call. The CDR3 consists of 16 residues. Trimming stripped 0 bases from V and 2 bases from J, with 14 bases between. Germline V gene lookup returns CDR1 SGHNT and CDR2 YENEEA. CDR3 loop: CASSLDSQVPPYEQYF. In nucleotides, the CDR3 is TGTGCCAGCAGCTTAGATAGCCAAGTTCCACCCTACGAGCAGTACTTC.

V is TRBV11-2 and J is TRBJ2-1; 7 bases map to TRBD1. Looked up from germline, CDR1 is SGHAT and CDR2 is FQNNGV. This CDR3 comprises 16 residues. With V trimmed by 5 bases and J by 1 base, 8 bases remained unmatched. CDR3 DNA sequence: TGTGCCAGCAGCCATTACAGGGGCCGTTCCTACAATGAGCAGTTCTTC. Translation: CASSHYRGRSYNEQFF.

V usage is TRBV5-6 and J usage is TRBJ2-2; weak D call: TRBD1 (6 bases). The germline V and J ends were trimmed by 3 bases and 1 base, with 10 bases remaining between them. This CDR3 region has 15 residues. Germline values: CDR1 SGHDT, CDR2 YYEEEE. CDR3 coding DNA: TGTGCCAGCAGCTCGGACAGAGGGAACACCGGGGAGCTGTTTTTT. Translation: CASSSDRGNTGELFF.

The CDR3 region has the DNA TGTGCCAGCACCCCTGGCGGGAGTCGGTATGGCTACACCTTC. Translating gives CASTPGGSRYGYTF. The rearrangement joins TRBV6-5 to TRBJ1-2; D is unclear. V dropped 7 bases and J dropped 5 bases, with 17 bases sitting between them. Germline CDR1 MNHEY, CDR2 SVGAGI. This CDR3 has 14 amino acids.

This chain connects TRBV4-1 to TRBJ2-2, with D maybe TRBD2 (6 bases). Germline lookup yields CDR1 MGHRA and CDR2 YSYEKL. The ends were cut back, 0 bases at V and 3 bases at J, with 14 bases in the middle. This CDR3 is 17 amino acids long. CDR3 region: CASSQERRSGDTGELFF. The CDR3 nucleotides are TGCGCCAGCAGCCAAGAAAGACGATCGGGAGACACCGGGGAGCTGTTTTTT.

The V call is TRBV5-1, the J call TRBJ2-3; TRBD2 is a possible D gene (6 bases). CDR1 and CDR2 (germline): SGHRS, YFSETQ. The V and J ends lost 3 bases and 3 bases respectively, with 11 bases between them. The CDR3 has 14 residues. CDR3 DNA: TGCGCCAGCAGCTCCGTGAGCGGGACAGATACGCAGTATTTT. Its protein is CASSSVSGTDTQYF. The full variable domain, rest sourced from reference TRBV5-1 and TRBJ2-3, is KAGVTQTPRYLIKTRGQQVTLSCSPISGHRSVSWYQQTPGQGLQFLFEYFSETQRNKGNFPGRFSGRQFSNSRSEMNVSTLELGDSALYLCASSSVSGTDTQYFGPGTRLTVL.

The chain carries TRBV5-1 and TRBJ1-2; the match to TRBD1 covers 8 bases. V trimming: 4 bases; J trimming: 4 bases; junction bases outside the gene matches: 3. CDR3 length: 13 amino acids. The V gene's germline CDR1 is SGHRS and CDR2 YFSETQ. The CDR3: CASSDTGGYGYTF. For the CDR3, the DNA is TGCGCCAGCAGCGACACAGGGGGCTATGGCTACACCTTC.

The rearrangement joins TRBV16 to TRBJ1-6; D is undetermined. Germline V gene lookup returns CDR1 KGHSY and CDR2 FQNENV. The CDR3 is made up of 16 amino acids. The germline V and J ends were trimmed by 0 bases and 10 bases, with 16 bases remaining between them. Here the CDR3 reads CASSQSSVVAGSPLHF. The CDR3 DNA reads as TGTGCCAGCAGCCAATCATCCGTAGTAGCGGGATCACCCCTCCACTTT.